The 27 T cell receptor beta chains below all came from one sample that was sequenced in a study of graft-versus-host responses after intestinal transplantation. Their antigens remain unidentified. Using immunoSEQ multiplex PCR, the repertoire was profiled, and TCRdb retains in-frame clones only, with some absent. The sample carries over 100,000 clones, about 95% recorded once. The source was unstimulated CD8+ T cells sorted from spleen or lymph node cells, collected before intestinal transplant. These receptors were obtained from a human donor who received an intestinal transplant.

The chain carries TRBV4-1 and TRBJ2-7; no firm D call. V shed 2 bases and J shed 0 bases, with 5 bases lying between them. Germline V lookup: CDR1 MGHRA, CDR2 YSYEKL. The CDR3 length is 13 residues. The CDR3 nucleotides read TGCGCCAGCAGCCAACCCTTCTCCTACGAGCAGTACTTC. Its protein is CASSQPFSYEQYF.

The CDR3 DNA reads TGTGCCAGCTTGGGACAGGGCCCAGCAACTAATGAAAAACTGTTTTTT. Translation gives CASLGQGPATNEKLFF. The chain employs TRBV18 and TRBJ1-4, with 9 bases aligning to TRBD1. Trimming removed 7 bases from V and 0 bases from J; junction bases left unmatched: 6. The CDR3 is 16 residues long. CDR1 KGHSH and CDR2 LQKENI come from the germline V gene.

In this sample, this clone turned up once. The V call is TRBV19, the J call TRBJ2-1, with D uncertain. Trimming pared 4 bases from V and 5 bases from J, leaving 9 bases between. This CDR3 region has 13 residues. Germline lookup yields CDR1 LNHDA and CDR2 SQIVND (reference sequence). CDR3 bases: TGTGCCAGTAGTACCCAGACAAACAATGAGCAGTTCTTC. This translates into CASSTQTNNEQFF.

This clone was recorded only once. V and J are TRBV27 and TRBJ1-2; no clear D. Germline CDR1 is MNHEY and CDR2 is SMNVEV (reference sequence). The V end lost 2 bases, the J end lost 4 bases, and 11 bases lay between the germline ends. The CDR3 consists of 14 residues. The CDR3 protein is CASSLNPAAYGYTF. Written as DNA, the CDR3 is TGTGCCAGCAGTTTAAACCCGGCGGCCTATGGCTACACCTTC.

The DNA for the CDR3 is TGTGCCAGCAGTTATTCGGCGGAAAATCAGCCCCAGCATTTT. Residues: CASSYSAENQPQHF. V gene TRBV6-1 combines with J gene TRBJ1-5; D remains unclear. Germline V gene data show CDR1 as MNHNS and CDR2 as SASEGT. Trimming took 5 bases from V and 4 from J, leaving 12 bases between them. CDR3 size: 14 residues.

The chain joins TRBV14 to TRBJ2-2, with D tentatively TRBD1 or TRBD2 (5 bases each). V shed 0 bases and J shed 3 bases, with 14 bases lying between them. Germline assignment: CDR1 SGHDN and CDR2 FVKESK. This CDR3 spans 17 amino acids. DNA of the CDR3: TGTGCCAGCAGCCAAGATGGGGGAGTGATCGACACCGGGGAGCTGTTTTTT. It codes for CASSQDGGVIDTGELFF.

The chain recombines TRBV28 with TRBJ2-1, with 10 bases aligning to TRBD2. CDR1 and CDR2 (germline): MDHEN, SYDVKM. This CDR3 spans 16 amino acids. Trimming cost V 6 bases and J 7 bases; bases outside gene matches: 12. The CDR3 protein is CASSLILAGVANEQFF. As DNA, the CDR3 is TGTGCCAGCAGCCTCATCCTAGCGGGAGTAGCTAATGAGCAGTTCTTC.

This chain joins TRBV5-1 and TRBJ1-1, with a weak D call TRBD1 (6 bases). The V gene lost 2 bases and the J gene lost 0 bases, with 8 bases spanning the gap. The CDR3 is 14 amino acids. Germline lookup yields CDR1 SGHRS and CDR2 YFSETQ. CDR3 residues: CASSFWDMNTEAFF. The CDR3 nucleotides read TGCGCCAGCAGCTTCTGGGACATGAACACTGAAGCTTTCTTT.

V usage is TRBV9 and J usage is TRBJ2-5, with TRBD1 identical over 10 bases. Germline V gene sequence: CDR1 SGDLS, CDR2 YYNGEE. The CDR3 loop spans 13 amino acids. J was trimmed by 11 bases and V by 5 bases; bases with no gene match: 9. The CDR3 here is CASSLRTGGEQYF. The CDR3 DNA follows: TGTGCCAGCAGTTTAAGGACAGGGGGGGAGCAGTACTTC.

The rearrangement links TRBV28 to TRBJ1-2, with D unresolved. The CDR3 covers 16 residues. Germline V lookup: CDR1 MDHEN, CDR2 SYDVKM. V lost 3 bases, J lost 2 bases, and 16 bases lay in between. The CDR3 bases are TGTGCCAGCAGTTTTCCGCCGGGTGGGAGGAACTATGGCTACACCTTC. Its protein is CASSFPPGGRNYGYTF.

The chain joins TRBV7-6 to TRBJ2-1; either TRBD1 or TRBD2 may fit D (5 bases each). The CDR3 extends over 13 amino acids. The germline CDR1 and CDR2 sequences are SGHVS and FNYEAQ. The V and J ends lost 1 base and 9 bases respectively, with 10 bases between them. CDR3 nucleotides: TGTGCCAGCAGCTTAGTCGGGACGGGTGAGCAGTTCTTC. Encoded protein: CASSLVGTGEQFF. The full variable domain, its missing parts supplied by reference TRBV7-6 and TRBJ2-1, is GAGVSQSPRYKVTKRGQDVALRCDPISGHVSLYWYRQALGQGPEFLTYFNYEAQQDKSGLPNDRFSAERPEGSISTLTIQRTEQRDSAMYRCASSLVGTGEQFFGPGTRLTVL.

The gene calls are TRBV7-2 and TRBJ1-5, with D possibly being TRBD1 (5 bases). The CDR3 totals 16 residues. V lost 4 bases and J lost 2, with 15 bases in between. In germline, CDR1 is SGHTA, CDR2 FQGNSA. CDR3 nucleotide sequence: TGTGCCAGCAGCTCACCGAAGGGGTTTGGCAATCAGCCCCAGCATTTT. Protein sequence: CASSSPKGFGNQPQHF.

The chain couples TRBV6-4 to TRBJ2-7; D may correspond to TRBD1 or TRBD2 (5 bases each). Germline lookup yields CDR1 MRHNA and CDR2 SNTAGT. This CDR3 is 15 amino acids long. V was cut by 2 bases and J by 2 bases, with 13 bases left in between. The CDR3 sequence is CASSDTEGRTYEQYF. The CDR3 nucleotides read TGTGCCAGCAGTGACACCGAGGGACGGACCTACGAGCAGTACTTC.

The chain joins TRBV9 to TRBJ2-7; D not certain. The CDR3 runs to 12 residues. V shed 3 bases and J shed 6 bases, with 10 bases lying between them. Germline V gene sequence: CDR1 SGDLS, CDR2 YYNGEE. The CDR3 bases are TGTGCCAGCAGCGACGAGTTGAGCGAGCAGTACTTC. This sequence encodes CASSDELSEQYF.

The chain employs TRBV5-1 and TRBJ1-1; D gene ambiguous. Trimming stripped 1 base from V and 4 bases from J, with 14 bases between. The CDR3 loop spans 15 amino acids. Germline V gene data show CDR1 as SGHRS and CDR2 as YFSETQ. CDR3 protein: CASSLYPADGTEAFF. CDR3 bases: TGCGCCAGCAGCTTGTATCCGGCCGATGGCACTGAAGCTTTCTTT.

In DNA, the CDR3 is TGTGCCAGCAGCGATAGTATACGAGGGAGCTCTGGAAACACCATATATTTT. Amino acids: CASSDSIRGSSGNTIYF. The chain couples TRBV9 to TRBJ1-3; D not certain. Germline CDR1 SGDLS, CDR2 YYNGEE. The CDR3 is 17 amino acids. The V and J ends lost 3 bases and 0 bases respectively, with 16 bases between them.

The chain combines TRBV27 with TRBJ2-7; D is possibly TRBD1 (7 bases). The CDR3 loop spans 15 amino acids. V dropped 2 bases and J dropped 3 bases, with 14 bases sitting between them. CDR1 MNHEY and CDR2 SMNVEV come from the germline V gene (reference sequence). The chain's CDR3 is CASSLRGTANYEQYF. The CDR3 DNA is TGTGCCAGCAGTTTACGGGGGACAGCCAACTACGAGCAGTACTTC.

V gene TRBV7-4 combines with J gene TRBJ1-4; TRBD1 agrees at 11 bases. V lost 4 bases and J lost 5; bases outside the gene matches: 12. The CDR3 extends over 18 amino acids. Germline V gene sequence: CDR1 SGHVT, CDR2 SQSDAQ. CDR3 amino acids: CASSYGDRGRGKNEKLFF. The CDR3 DNA sequence: TGTGCCAGCAGCTATGGGGACAGGGGGAGAGGAAAAAATGAAAAACTGTTTTTT. Drawing the rest from reference TRBV7-4 and TRBJ1-4, the complete variable domain is GAGVSQSPRYKVAKRGRDVALRCDSISGHVTLYWYRQTLGQGSEVLTYSQSDAQRDKSGRPSGRFSAERPERSVSTLKIQRTEQGDSAVYLCASSYGDRGRGKNEKLFFGSGTQLSVL.

The V and J genes are TRBV11-2 and TRBJ2-7; no definite D call. Per the germline V gene, CDR1 is SGHAT and CDR2 is FQNNGV. Trimming removed 1 base at V and 2 bases at J, with 15 bases between. This CDR3 is 16 amino acids long. DNA of the CDR3: TGTGCCAGCAGCTTAGGGCAAGGGCTAACCACCTACGAGCAGTACTTC. This codes for CASSLGQGLTTYEQYF.

The rearrangement links TRBV21-1 to TRBJ2-5. TRBV21-1 is a listed pseudogene. This CDR3 is built from 12 residues. The CDR3 sequence: CASSKGQETQYF. CDR3 sequence (DNA): TGTGCCAGCAGCAAAGGACAAGAGACCCAGTACTTC.

This clone was found once. V gene TRBV5-6 combines with J gene TRBJ2-7, with 7 positions matching TRBD1. Per germline, CDR1 SGHDT and CDR2 YYEEEE. Trimming cost V 4 bases and J 4 bases; bases outside gene matches: 11. This CDR3 has 15 residues. The CDR3 is CASSPVQGEFYEQYF. As DNA, the CDR3 is TGTGCCAGCAGCCCGGTTCAGGGGGAGTTTTACGAGCAGTACTTC.

In its sample, this clone was seen once. The genes are TRBV7-9 and TRBJ2-1; 9 nucleotides align to TRBD1. V shed 4 bases, J shed 10 bases, and the junction held 11 bases outside the gene matches. The germline gives CDR1 SEHNR, CDR2 FQNEAQ (reference sequence). This CDR3 has 15 residues. This chain's CDR3 is CASSYGQGHPSEQFF. DNA for the CDR3: TGTGCCAGCAGCTATGGACAGGGGCATCCATCCGAGCAGTTCTTC.

As to this clone: Given a much more abundant clone one base away, this may be a read error. Distinct nucleotide sequences in the sample also encode this CDR3. The CDR3 loop is CASSLRGTEAFF. The CDR3 DNA is TGTGCCAGCAGCTTGAGAGGGACTGAAGCTTTCTTT. V and J are TRBV5-3 and TRBJ1-1; D call uncertain. TRBV5-3 belongs to the ORF category, with a function that is uncertain. The CDR3 sequence is 12 residues long.

This clone was seen once. The rearrangement joins TRBV4-3 to TRBJ1-3; no clear D. Trimming removed 1 base at V and 2 bases at J, with 12 bases between. This CDR3 has 16 residues. Looked up from germline, CDR1 is LGHNA and CDR2 is YSLEER. CDR3 in amino acids: CASSQGRRGTGNTIYF. In DNA, the CDR3 is TGCGCCAGCAGCCAAGGTCGTCGCGGAACTGGAAACACCATATATTTT.

Points on this clone: This CDR3 is also generated by other DNA sequences in the sample. The chain links TRBV28 to TRBJ1-1; possibly TRBD1 for D (5 bases). Germline CDR1 and CDR2: MDHEN and SYDVKM. The CDR3 spans 13 residues. V was cut by 6 bases and J by 1 base, with 9 bases left in between. CDR3 in amino acids: CASSLTGNTEAFF. In nucleotides, the CDR3 is TGTGCCAGCAGCCTAACAGGGAACACTGAAGCTTTCTTT.

The chain carries TRBV4-1 and TRBJ2-7; 9 nucleotides agree with TRBD2. J lost 5 bases, V lost 3 bases, and 8 bases had no gene match. Germline V gene data show CDR1 as MGHRA and CDR2 as YSYEKL. The CDR3 is 15 residues long. CDR3 region: CASSHVSGRSDEQYF. In nucleotides, the CDR3 is TGCGCCAGCAGCCATGTAAGCGGGAGGAGCGACGAGCAGTACTTC.

The rearrangement uses TRBV7-9 and TRBJ2-7; TRBD2 aligns across 11 bases. The CDR3 contains 18 residues. V trimming: 5 bases; J trimming: 2 bases; junction bases outside the gene matches: 14. Looked up from germline, CDR1 is SEHNR and CDR2 is FQNEAQ (reference sequence). CDR3: CASSPLRLGLAETYEQYF. The DNA for the CDR3 is TGTGCCAGCAGCCCTCTTAGATTGGGACTAGCGGAAACCTACGAGCAGTACTTC.